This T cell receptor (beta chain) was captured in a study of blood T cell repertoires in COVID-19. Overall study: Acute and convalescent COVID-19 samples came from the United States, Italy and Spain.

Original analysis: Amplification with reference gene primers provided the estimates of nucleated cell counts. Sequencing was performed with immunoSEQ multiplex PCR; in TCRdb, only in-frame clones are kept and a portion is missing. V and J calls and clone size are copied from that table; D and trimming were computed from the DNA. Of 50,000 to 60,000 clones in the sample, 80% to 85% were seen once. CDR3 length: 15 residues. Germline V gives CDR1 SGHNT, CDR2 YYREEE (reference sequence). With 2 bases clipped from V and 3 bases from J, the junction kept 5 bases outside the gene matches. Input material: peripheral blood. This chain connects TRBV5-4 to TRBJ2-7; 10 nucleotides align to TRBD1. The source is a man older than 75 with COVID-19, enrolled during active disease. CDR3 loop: CASSFSGQGSYEQYF. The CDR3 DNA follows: TGTGCCAGCAGCTTCTCGGGACAGGGGAGCTACGAGCAGTACTTC.